The 29 T cell receptor beta chains below were found in one sample sequenced in a study of cytomegalovirus exposure and HLA in healthy donors. Use of 60 Vbeta and 13 Jbeta primers characterized the PCR. Generated by immunoSEQ multiplex PCR, the TCRdb table keeps only in-frame clones and is missing some. The profile shows a few hundred thousand clones, around 66% of them singletons. Sequenced sample: PBMCs. These receptors originate from a female donor in good health and CMV-seronegative.

This clone has just one count. CDR3 nucleotide sequence: TGTGCCAGCAGTCCAGGGGGAGGCAATCAGCCCCAGCATTTT. It yields the protein CASSPGGGNQPQHF. The chain recombines TRBV2 with TRBJ1-5; 7 bases are shared with TRBD1. The CDR3 is made up of 14 amino acids. Germline V gives CDR1 SNHLY, CDR2 FYNNEI. V dropped 5 bases and J dropped 2; count of bases not matched to a gene: 3.

Only one count was recorded for this clone. The chain recombines TRBV28 with TRBJ1-2, with a weak D call TRBD1 (5 bases). V was clipped by 5 bases and J by 7 bases, with 17 bases between them. This CDR3 contains 14 residues. Germline values: CDR1 MDHEN, CDR2 SYDVKM. For the CDR3, the DNA is TGTGCCAGCAGTCCGGGGGGTCCAATAGCTGGCTACACCTTC. This codes for CASSPGGPIAGYTF.

J is TRBJ2-7 and V is TRBV5-4, with a weak D call TRBD2 (6 bases). The CDR3 is 16 amino acids. V shed 4 bases and J shed 7 bases, with 24 bases lying between them. From germline, CDR1 is SGHNT and CDR2 YYREEE (reference sequence). The CDR3 DNA reads TGTGCCAGCAGCACCAGTCGGGACTCGAGCTTGAGGGAGCAGTACTTC. This sequence encodes CASSTSRDSSLREQYF.

V and J are TRBV19 and TRBJ1-5; 8 positions agree with TRBD1. This CDR3 is built from 14 residues. The ends lost 3 bases at V and 6 bases at J; junction bases unmatched: 4. Germline assignment: CDR1 LNHDA and CDR2 SQIVND (reference sequence). The chain's CDR3 is CASSIWTGTQPQHF. CDR3 coding DNA: TGTGCCAGTAGTATTTGGACAGGGACTCAGCCCCAGCATTTT. Complete variable domain (other parts from reference TRBV19 and TRBJ1-5): DGGITQSPKYLFRKEGQNVTLSCEQNLNHDAMYWYRQDPGQGLRLIYYSQIVNDFQKGDIAEGYSVSREKKESFPLTVTSAQKNPTAFYLCASSIWTGTQPQHFGDGTRLSIL.

J is TRBJ2-7 and V is TRBV5-1; tentative D call: TRBD1 (6 bases). V was shortened by 3 bases and J by 3 bases, with 22 bases between the two germline ends. The CDR3 loop spans 17 amino acids. From germline, CDR1 is SGHRS and CDR2 YFSETQ. The CDR3 DNA reads as TGCGCCAGCAGCTACTTACGGGACATCCGCGTCCTCTACGAGCAGTACTTC. This gives the protein CASSYLRDIRVLYEQYF.

The rearrangement uses TRBV5-1 and TRBJ2-7; 10 nucleotides line up with TRBD1. Looked up from germline, CDR1 is SGHRS and CDR2 is YFSETQ. The J segment lost 2 bases and the V segment lost 0 bases, leaving 8 bases of the junction unmatched. The CDR3 is made up of 17 amino acids. The CDR3 spells CASSLGRQGASTYEQYF. The CDR3 bases are TGCGCCAGCAGCTTGGGGAGACAGGGGGCTTCAACCTACGAGCAGTACTTC.

CDR3 coding DNA: TGCGCCAGCAGCCTACAGGGGCTCGAGCAGTACTTC. It translates to CASSLQGLEQYF. The rearrangement uses TRBV5-1 and TRBJ2-5; 7 nucleotides align to TRBD1. The DNA end is more similar to TRBJ2-7, so the J call may be wrong. The germline CDR1 and CDR2 sequences are SGHRS and YFSETQ. CDR3 length: 12 residues.

This chain links TRBV4-1 with TRBJ1-2; D call uncertain. V was pared by 0 bases and J by 8 bases, with 28 bases between. This CDR3 spans 19 amino acids. Looked up from germline, CDR1 is MGHRA and CDR2 is YSYEKL. CDR3 amino acids: CASSQDRVQKPAWHGGYTF. DNA of the CDR3: TGCGCCAGCAGCCAAGATCGAGTACAGAAGCCCGCTTGGCATGGCGGCTACACCTTC.

This chain uses TRBV7-9 with TRBJ2-1; 11 positions agree with TRBD2. V shed 5 bases and J 2 bases; nucleotides not matched to a gene: 8. This CDR3 region has 17 residues. Germline V gene sequence: CDR1 SEHNR, CDR2 FQNEAQ (reference sequence). In nucleotides, the CDR3 is TGTGCCAGCAGCACCCCCTCGACTAGCGGGGCCTACAATGAGCAGTTCTTC. Its translation is CASSTPSTSGAYNEQFF.

The chain links TRBV5-1 to TRBJ1-1; 10 bases are a match to TRBD1. Looked up from germline, CDR1 is SGHRS and CDR2 is YFSETQ. V was pared by 7 bases and J by 2 bases, with 5 bases of the junction left unmatched. The CDR3 length is 14 residues. CDR3 coding DNA: TGCGCCAGCGGGACAGGGGACTTTAACACTGAAGCTTTCTTT. It yields the protein CASGTGDFNTEAFF.

This clone was counted once. The chain couples TRBV14 to TRBJ2-5, with D tentatively TRBD2 (6 bases). The end of the DNA is better explained by TRBJ2-7, so the J call may be wrong. Germline CDR1 SGHDN, CDR2 FVKESK. The length of the CDR3 is 13 residues. CDR3 DNA sequence: TGTGCCAGCAGCCCGGGACTCAAATACGAGCAGTACTTC. This codes for CASSPGLKYEQYF.

This chain links TRBV7-9 with TRBJ1-5; maybe TRBD1 (5 bases). In germline, CDR1 is SEHNR, CDR2 FQNEAQ (reference sequence). The germline V and J ends were trimmed by 5 bases and 8 bases, with 22 bases remaining between them. The length of the CDR3 is 16 residues. The CDR3: CASSIGGGKEGEPQHF. CDR3 bases: TGTGCCAGCAGCATCGGGGGAGGGAAGGAGGGTGAGCCCCAGCATTTT.

This chain connects TRBV14 to TRBJ2-4; D may be TRBD2 (6 bases). Per germline, CDR1 SGHDN and CDR2 FVKESK. The V gene lost 6 bases and the J gene lost 5 bases, with 11 bases spanning the gap. This CDR3 is built from 13 residues. The CDR3 region has the DNA TGTGCCAGCAGTGCTAGCGCCGAAAACATTCAGTACTTC. It encodes CASSASAENIQYF.

The chain employs TRBV29-1 and TRBJ1-1; D unresolved. CDR1 and CDR2 (germline): SQVTM, ANQGSEA. Trimming removed 4 bases from V and 3 bases from J, with 12 bases in between. This CDR3 spans 13 amino acids. The CDR3 region is CSVVIQPDTEAFF. The DNA of the CDR3 is TGCAGCGTTGTGATACAGCCGGACACTGAAGCTTTCTTT.

The rearrangement uses TRBV28 and TRBJ2-7, with D possibly being TRBD2 (5 bases). Between the trimmed V and J ends, which lost 2 bases and 0 bases, there was a span of 17 bases. CDR3 size: 17 residues. Germline V gene data show CDR1 as MDHEN and CDR2 as SYDVKM. The CDR3 sequence is CASSLNLNRDPSYEQYF. DNA for the CDR3: TGTGCCAGCAGTTTAAACCTAAACCGGGATCCCTCCTACGAGCAGTACTTC.

The gene calls are TRBV10-1 and TRBJ2-2, with D possibly being TRBD1 (6 bases). Germline loops: CDR1 WNHNN, CDR2 SYGVQD (reference sequence). The CDR3 loop spans 17 amino acids. Deletions cut 4 bases from V and 4 bases from J, with 19 bases between. CDR3 DNA sequence: TGCGCCAGCAGTGGCGGATTTGGGACATCTGTCACCGGGGAGCTGTTTTTT. Its translation is CASSGGFGTSVTGELFF.

The rearrangement links TRBV14 to TRBJ1-3; possibly TRBD1 for D (6 bases). The CDR3 runs 18 residues. CDR1 is SGHDN, CDR2 FVKESK, per germline. With 3 bases removed from V and 6 bases from J, the gap between germline ends came to 24 bases. CDR3 in DNA: TGTGCCAGCAGCCAGAAGACAGGTTTAAGGCGTGGGGAAAACACCATATATTTT. It codes for CASSQKTGLRRGENTIYF.

The CDR3 reads CASSRLAGNTDTQYF. CDR3 bases: TGTGCCAGCTCCCGCTTAGCCGGGAACACAGATACGCAGTATTTT. The chain has TRBV18 and TRBJ2-3, with a tentative D call TRBD2 (5 bases). CDR1 and CDR2 from the germline V gene are KGHSH and LQKENI. Trimming cost V 6 bases and J 2 bases, with 15 bases left between them. The CDR3 is 15 residues long. Supplemented by reference TRBV18 and TRBJ2-3, the full variable domain reads NAGVMQNPRHLVRRRGQEARLRCSPMKGHSHVYWYRQLPEEGLKFMVYLQKENIIDESGMPKERFSAEFPKEGPSILRIQQVVRGDSAAYFCASSRLAGNTDTQYFGPGTRLTVL.

This clone was seen a few times. This rearrangement joins TRBV11-2 to TRBJ2-1; 9 nucleotides match TRBD2. Losses at the gene ends were 2 bases for V and 8 bases for J; bases not matched to a gene: 7. The germline V gene encodes CDR1 SGHAT and CDR2 FQNNGV. The CDR3 extends over 15 amino acids. The CDR3 spells CASSLRTSESDEQFF. For the CDR3, the DNA is TGTGCCAGCAGCTTAAGGACTAGCGAAAGCGATGAGCAGTTCTTC.

The chain links TRBV2 to TRBJ1-1; D call uncertain. V shed 7 bases and J shed 0 bases, with 9 bases lying between them. Germline CDR1 and CDR2: SNHLY and FYNNEI. This CDR3 is 13 amino acids long. For the CDR3, the DNA is TGTGCCAGCACCTACAGAGTGAACACTGAAGCTTTCTTT. Translating gives CASTYRVNTEAFF.

This chain connects TRBV18 to TRBJ1-1, with TRBD1 matching over 8 bases. The CDR3 consists of 15 residues. V trimming: 2 bases; J trimming: 4 bases; junction bases outside the gene matches: 6. Germline loops: CDR1 KGHSH, CDR2 LQKENI. CDR3 sequence reads: CASSPFSQGATEAFF. CDR3 nucleotide sequence: TGTGCCAGCTCACCATTCTCTCAGGGGGCCACTGAAGCTTTCTTT.

CDR3 amino acids: CASSTSQNYGYTF. The CDR3 bases are TGTGCCAGCTCTACGTCCCAGAACTATGGCTACACCTTC. The chain links TRBV18 to TRBJ1-2, with D uncertain. The CDR3 has 13 amino acids. V was trimmed by 6 bases and J by 2 bases, leaving 10 bases between them. The germline V gene has CDR1 KGHSH and CDR2 LQKENI.

The chain uses TRBV6-4 and TRBJ1-1; tentative D call: TRBD1 (5 bases). CDR3 length: 13 amino acids. V was shortened by 4 bases and J by 6 bases, with 12 bases between the two germline ends. The germline V gene has CDR1 MRHNA and CDR2 SNTAGT. CDR3 nucleotides: TGTGCCAGCAGTGCCCAGGGAATAGCTGAAGCTTTCTTT. This sequence encodes CASSAQGIAEAFF.

V and J are TRBV11-3 and TRBJ2-7; TRBD2 might be the D (5 bases). CDR3 size: 16 residues. The germline CDR1 and CDR2 sequences are SGHNT and YENEEA. V dropped 5 bases and J dropped 3 bases, with 20 bases sitting between them. This CDR3 is CASSPRANPTVYEQYF. The CDR3 DNA reads as TGTGCCAGCAGCCCGCGGGCAAATCCTACCGTCTACGAGCAGTACTTC.

V usage is TRBV28 and J usage is TRBJ2-7; TRBD1 matches at 11 bases. Per germline, CDR1 MDHEN and CDR2 SYDVKM. This CDR3 spans 15 amino acids. V lost 5 bases to trimming and J lost 6 bases; unmatched junction nucleotides: 9. The CDR3 spells CASSPWDRGVSEQYF. DNA of the CDR3: TGTGCCAGCAGTCCTTGGGACAGGGGGGTAAGCGAGCAGTACTTC.

This sequence joins TRBV9 and TRBJ1-4, with 7 bases matching TRBD1. With V trimmed by 3 bases and J by 3 bases, 5 bases remained unmatched. CDR1 is SGDLS and CDR2 is YYNGEE in the germline V gene. This CDR3 is 15 amino acids long. Written as DNA, the CDR3 is TGTGCCAGCAGCGACGACAGGGACCCTAATGAAAAACTGTTTTTT. Its protein product is CASSDDRDPNEKLFF. The whole variable domain, remainder taken from reference TRBV9 and TRBJ1-4, is DSGVTQTPKHLITATGQRVTLRCSPRSGDLSVYWYQQSLDQGLQFLIQYYNGEERAKGNILERFSAQQFPDLHSELNLSSLELGDSALYFCASSDDRDPNEKLFFGSGTQLSVL.

V gene TRBV28 combines with J gene TRBJ1-2, with 9 bases lining up with TRBD1. This CDR3 has 17 residues. The V gene end was trimmed by 4 bases and the J gene end by 0 bases; junction bases not matched to a gene: 9. CDR1 and CDR2 (germline): MDHEN, SYDVKM. The CDR3 coding sequence is TGTGCCAGCAGTTCATGGACAGGGGTTGGATCTAACTATGGCTACACCTTC. Its translation: CASSSWTGVGSNYGYTF.

The chain couples TRBV27 to TRBJ2-2, with TRBD2 identical over 9 bases. With 8 bases clipped from V and 1 base from J, the junction kept 11 bases outside the gene matches. The germline gives CDR1 MNHEY, CDR2 SMNVEV (reference sequence). The CDR3 length is 17 residues. The CDR3 bases are TGTGCCAGCCGCCCCTCCGGCGGGAGGGAGAACACCGGGGAGCTGTTTTTT. Translated, it gives CASRPSGGRENTGELFF.

The V gene is TRBV7-2, the J gene TRBJ1-2, with 10 nucleotides matching TRBD1. Per the germline V gene, CDR1 is SGHTA and CDR2 is FQGNSA. The V gene end was trimmed by 5 bases and the J gene end by 8 bases; junction bases not matched to a gene: 11. This CDR3 comprises 15 residues. In DNA form, the CDR3 reads TGTGCCAGCAGCCCCCAGACAGGGGGCCTATTAGGCTACACCTTC. Its translation is CASSPQTGGLLGYTF.